This paragraph reports one T cell receptor (beta chain). The V gene's germline CDR1 is WNHNN and CDR2 SYGVQD (reference sequence). This CDR3 region has 16 residues. J gave up 0 bases and V 6 bases, and 8 bases lay outside the gene matches. The authors' processing: Quantification of nucleated cells was approximated via reference gene primer amplification. The repertoire was sequenced with immunoSEQ multiplex PCR; TCRdb's copy has only in-frame clones and lacks some. V and J calls and clone size come straight from that table; D and trimming were deduced from the DNA. The sample lists 200,000 to 300,000 clones, about 73% occurring once. This specimen belongs to a study of blood T cell repertoires in COVID-19. Study in general: Acute-phase and convalescent COVID-19 samples originated in the United States, Italy and Spain. T cells, B-cell-depleted T cells, or PBMCs supplied cDNA or gDNA.

Input material: peripheral blood. This receptor was identified in an elderly woman with acute or convalescent COVID-19. The chain links TRBV10-1 to TRBJ2-7; 10 positions agree with TRBD1. Written as DNA, the CDR3 is TGCGCCAGCAGACCTCCGGGACAGGGGCCCTCCTACGAGCAGTACTTC. As protein: CASRPPGQGPSYEQYF.